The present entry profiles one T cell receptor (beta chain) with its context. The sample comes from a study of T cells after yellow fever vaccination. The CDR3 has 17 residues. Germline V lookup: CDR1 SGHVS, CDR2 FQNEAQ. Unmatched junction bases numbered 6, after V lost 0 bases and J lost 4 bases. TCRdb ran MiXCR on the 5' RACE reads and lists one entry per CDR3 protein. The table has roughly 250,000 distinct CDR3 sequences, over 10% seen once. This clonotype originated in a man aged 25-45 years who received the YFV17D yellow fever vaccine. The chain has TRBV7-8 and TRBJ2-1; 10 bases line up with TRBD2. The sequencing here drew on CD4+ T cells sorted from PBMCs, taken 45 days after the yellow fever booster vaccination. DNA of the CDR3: TGTGCCAGCAGCTTAGCGTCTAGCGGGAGATTTTACAATGAGCAGTTCTTC. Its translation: CASSLASSGRFYNEQFF. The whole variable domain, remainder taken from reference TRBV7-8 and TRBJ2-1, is GAGVSQSPRYKVAKRGQDVALRCDPISGHVSLFWYQQALGQGPEFLTYFQNEAQLDKSGLPSDRFFAERPEGSVSTLKIQRTQQEDSAVYLCASSLASSGRFYNEQFFGPGTRLTVL.